The 9 T cell receptor beta chains in this list originate from one sample, sequenced in a study of CD4 T cells in relation to SARS-CoV-2 and coronaviruses. Sequenced by immunoSEQ multiplex PCR; TCRdb stores in-frame clones only, minus some. The sample shows approximately 17,000 clones, roughly 83% of them seen only once. Before the COVID-19 pandemic, during about 2011-2019, CD4+ T cells were taken from unexposed donors. CD4+ T cells were isolated from the cells after about 11 days of culture. Their antigens are not known. The sequencing input was CD4+ T cells from PBMCs, cultured in vitro. All receptors derive from a human donor in good health.

V and J are TRBV18 and TRBJ2-6; D is possibly TRBD1 (5 bases). Trimming left V 2 bases short and J 1 base short, with 15 bases between. Looked up from germline, CDR1 is KGHSH and CDR2 is LQKENI. The CDR3 totals 18 residues. The CDR3 nucleotides are TGTGCCAGCTCACCAGGGGCTTGGGGAACGTCTGGGGCCAACGTCCTGACTTTC. Its protein is CASSPGAWGTSGANVLTF.

The CDR3 region is CASSVDLQGYGYTF. The CDR3 DNA follows: TGTGCCAGCAGCGTAGATCTACAGGGCTATGGCTACACCTTC. The chain links TRBV9 to TRBJ1-2, with D possibly being TRBD1 (6 bases). V was shortened by 0 bases and J by 4 bases, with 10 bases between the two germline ends. Germline CDR1 SGDLS, CDR2 YYNGEE. The CDR3 contains 14 residues.

The chain carries TRBV23-1 and TRBJ1-5; D is undetermined. TRBV23-1 counts as an open reading frame of uncertain function. V gave up 3 bases and J gave up 4 bases, with 13 bases separating them. This CDR3 spans 15 amino acids. CDR3 residues: CASSHMIPKNQPQHF. Here the CDR3 DNA reads TGCGCCAGCAGTCATATGATACCAAAGAATCAGCCCCAGCATTTT.

The chain employs TRBV11-2 and TRBJ2-6; D possibly matches TRBD1 or TRBD2 (5 bases each). The CDR3 loop spans 17 amino acids. CDR1 is SGHAT, CDR2 FQNNGV, per germline. Trimming removed 5 bases at V and 0 bases at J, with 14 bases between. Here the CDR3 reads CASSGWDVGSGANVLTF. The CDR3 coding sequence is TGTGCCAGCAGCGGGTGGGACGTGGGCTCTGGGGCCAACGTCCTGACTTTC.

The gene calls are TRBV4-1 and TRBJ1-5, with D unresolved. Germline CDR1 is MGHRA and CDR2 is YSYEKL. This CDR3 contains 15 residues. V lost 1 base to trimming and J lost 6 bases, with 13 bases between them. As DNA, the CDR3 is TGCGCCAGCAGCCAAGTCGACCGGCCCCGTCAGCCCCAGCATTTT. Its translation: CASSQVDRPRQPQHF.

This clone came up once. This chain links TRBV4-3 with TRBJ2-1; 7 positions agree with TRBD1. This CDR3 region has 15 residues. The junction had 9 bases not matched to a gene; V was cut back by 3 bases and J by 7 bases. Germline assignment: CDR1 LGHNA and CDR2 YSLEER. Here the CDR3 DNA reads TGCGCCAGCAGCCAGGGACGGGACAGCCTGAATGAGCAGTTCTTC. Translation gives CASSQGRDSLNEQFF.

This rearrangement joins TRBV6-2 or TRBV6-3 to TRBJ1-5; possibly TRBD1 for D (6 bases). Trimming took 2 bases from V and 3 from J, leaving 17 bases between them. Germline lookup yields CDR1 MNHEY and CDR2 SVGEGT. The CDR3 loop spans 17 amino acids. In DNA, the CDR3 is TGTGCCAGCAGTTACGGACAGATGGTGGGTAACAATCAGCCCCAGCATTTT. It codes for CASSYGQMVGNNQPQHF.

The chain couples TRBV27 to TRBJ2-3; perhaps TRBD2 as D (6 bases). Per germline, CDR1 MNHEY and CDR2 SMNVEV (reference sequence). The CDR3 is made up of 15 amino acids. Trimming cost V 6 bases and J 0 bases, with 13 bases left between them. In DNA, the CDR3 is TGTGCCAGCAGAGAGGAGGGCCGTAGCACAGATACGCAGTATTTT. Translating it yields CASREEGRSTDTQYF.

This clone was counted a single time. The chain recombines TRBV18 with TRBJ2-7; perhaps D is TRBD1 or TRBD2 (7 bases each). With 3 bases removed from V and 0 bases from J, the gap between germline ends came to 12 bases. Per germline, CDR1 KGHSH and CDR2 LQKENI. The CDR3 loop spans 15 amino acids. The CDR3 DNA reads as TGTGCCAGCTCACCCGGGGGGACAGCCTCCTACGAGCAGTACTTC. Amino acids: CASSPGGTASYEQYF. Together with reference TRBV18 and TRBJ2-7, the CDR3 gives the full variable domain: NAGVMQNPRHLVRRRGQEARLRCSPMKGHSHVYWYRQLPEEGLKFMVYLQKENIIDESGMPKERFSAEFPKEGPSILRIQQVVRGDSAAYFCASSPGGTASYEQYFGPGTRLTVT.